One and the same sample provided the 24 T cell receptor beta chains below, sequenced in a study of blood T cell repertoires in COVID-19. Libraries were prepared by immunoSEQ multiplex PCR; TCRdb keeps only in-frame clonotypes and omits some of them. The data show some 130,000 clones, approximately 80% seen once. The sequenced sample was peripheral blood. The receptors were sampled from a man aged 55 to 69 who had recovered from COVID-19.

The chain has TRBV30 and TRBJ2-7; no clear D. The germline V gene encodes CDR1 GTSNPN and CDR2 SVGIG (reference sequence). The CDR3 spans 12 residues. V was trimmed by 1 base and J by 1 base, leaving 5 bases between them. As DNA, the CDR3 is TGTGCCTGGAGTGGGGCTTCCTACGAGCAGTACTTC. Translating it yields CAWSGASYEQYF.

The chain uses TRBV28 and TRBJ2-3; 13 positions match TRBD2. The germline gives CDR1 MDHEN, CDR2 SYDVKM. The CDR3 contains 14 residues. V lost 7 bases to trimming and J lost 10 bases; unmatched junction nucleotides: 8. The CDR3 nucleotides read TGTGCCAGCACCGGACTAGCGGGAGAGTGGGCGCAGTATTTT. It codes for CASTGLAGEWAQYF.

The chain links TRBV5-1 to TRBJ1-6, with D unresolved. Germline CDR1 SGHRS, CDR2 YFSETQ. The CDR3 is made up of 14 amino acids. V lost 0 bases, J lost 10 bases, and 11 bases lay in between. The CDR3 nucleotides read TGCGCCAGCAGCTTGGATTCAGGTCGATCACCCCTCCACTTT. Residues: CASSLDSGRSPLHF.

The rearrangement joins TRBV6-2 or TRBV6-3 to TRBJ1-6, with 8 bases that match TRBD1. From germline, CDR1 is MNHEY and CDR2 SVGEGT. This CDR3 region has 15 residues. With V trimmed by 5 bases and J by 8 bases, 8 bases remained unmatched. For the CDR3, the DNA is TGTGCCAGCAGTCTTACAGGACAGGGATATTCACCCCTCCACTTT. It yields the protein CASSLTGQGYSPLHF.

The J gene is TRBJ1-1, the V gene TRBV6-2 or TRBV6-3, with D possibly being TRBD1 (5 bases). The V gene lost 6 bases and the J gene lost 5 bases, with 22 bases spanning the gap. CDR3 length: 16 residues. CDR1 is MNHEY, CDR2 SVGEGT, per germline. CDR3 region: CASRPRGSGHETEAFF. The CDR3 DNA reads as TGTGCCAGCAGGCCTCGGGGGTCCGGTCATGAGACTGAAGCTTTCTTT.

The chain recombines TRBV6-2 or TRBV6-3 with TRBJ2-1; 7 positions agree with TRBD1. From germline, CDR1 is MNHEY and CDR2 SVGEGT. This CDR3 contains 14 residues. V was pared by 4 bases and J by 1 base, with 1 base of the junction left unmatched. The CDR3 region has the DNA TGTGCCAGCAGTTTGACAGGGTCCTACAATGAGCAGTTCTTC. Translated: CASSLTGSYNEQFF.

This chain connects TRBV4-3 to TRBJ1-4, with a possible D match to TRBD1 (5 bases). Trimming pared 0 bases from V and 5 bases from J, leaving 10 bases between. CDR1 and CDR2 from the germline V gene are LGHNA and YSLEER. The CDR3 spans 15 residues. The CDR3 spells CASSQDRAGNEKLFF. The CDR3 DNA is TGCGCCAGCAGCCAAGATAGGGCAGGGAATGAAAAACTGTTTTTT.

V gene TRBV4-2 combines with J gene TRBJ2-1, with D possibly being TRBD2 (5 bases). Deletions cut 0 bases from V and 3 bases from J, with 12 bases between. The length of the CDR3 is 16 residues. The germline V gene has CDR1 LGHNA and CDR2 YNFKEQ. CDR3: CASSQEVMDFYNEQFF. CDR3 DNA sequence: TGTGCCAGCAGCCAAGAAGTAATGGACTTCTACAATGAGCAGTTCTTC.

The chain joins TRBV10-3 to TRBJ2-5; TRBD2 matches 11 bases. J lost 4 bases, V lost 3 bases, and 4 bases had no gene match. Per germline, CDR1 ENHRY and CDR2 SYGVKD. CDR3 length: 15 amino acids. CDR3 sequence reads: CAISDSGGAGETQYF. As DNA, the CDR3 is TGTGCCATCAGTGATAGCGGGGGGGCGGGAGAGACCCAGTACTTC.

Only a few counts were recorded for this clone. The chain joins TRBV20-1 to TRBJ1-1; 7 bases match TRBD1. This CDR3 spans 14 amino acids. Germline values: CDR1 DFQATT, CDR2 SNEGSKA (reference sequence). V lost 3 bases and J lost 1; bases outside the gene matches: 5. The DNA of the CDR3 is TGCAGTGCTAGTGAGACAGGGAGGAACACTGAAGCTTTCTTT. Translating gives CSASETGRNTEAFF.

This chain joins TRBV5-4 and TRBJ2-7; 10 nucleotides agree with TRBD2. CDR1 is SGHNT and CDR2 is YYREEE in the germline V gene (reference sequence). The V gene end was trimmed by 2 bases and the J gene end by 2 bases; junction bases not matched to a gene: 4. The CDR3 is made up of 15 amino acids. CDR3 DNA: TGTGCCAGCAGCTTTACAGCGGGGGGGCCCTACGAGCAGTACTTC. Protein sequence: CASSFTAGGPYEQYF.

This chain connects TRBV11-2 to TRBJ2-7; 11 bases map to TRBD2. The V segment lost 1 base and the J segment 1 base; nucleotides outside the gene matches: 9. Germline CDR1 and CDR2: SGHAT and FQNNGV. CDR3 length: 18 residues. The DNA for the CDR3 is TGTGCCAGCAGCTTAGCGGTTAGCGGGAGGGCCGGGTCCTACGAGCAGTACTTC. Amino acids: CASSLAVSGRAGSYEQYF.

The chain combines TRBV7-6 with TRBJ1-1; no clear D. Germline V gives CDR1 SGHVS, CDR2 FNYEAQ. V was trimmed by 4 bases and J by 0 bases, leaving 9 bases between them. The CDR3 runs 14 residues. The DNA of the CDR3 is TGTGCCAGCAGCTCAACAGATTTGAACACTGAAGCTTTCTTT. This gives the protein CASSSTDLNTEAFF. Supplemented by reference TRBV7-6 and TRBJ1-1, the full variable domain reads GAGVSQSPRYKVTKRGQDVALRCDPISGHVSLYWYRQALGQGPEFLTYFNYEAQQDKSGLPNDRFSAERPEGSISTLTIQRTEQRDSAMYRCASSSTDLNTEAFFGQGTRLTVV.

The V call is TRBV10-3, the J call TRBJ2-2; maybe TRBD1 (5 bases). CDR1 and CDR2 (germline): ENHRY, SYGVKD. The CDR3 extends over 15 amino acids. V lost 2 bases, J lost 0 bases, and 7 bases lay in between. The CDR3, as DNA: TGTGCCATCAGTGAGAGGGGATCGAACACCGGGGAGCTGTTTTTT. Translation gives CAISERGSNTGELFF.

Many counts were recorded for this clone. V gene TRBV11-2 combines with J gene TRBJ2-2; 10 bases line up with TRBD2. V dropped 4 bases and J dropped 6; count of bases not matched to a gene: 8. The CDR3 extends over 16 amino acids. Germline CDR1 and CDR2: SGHAT and FQNNGV. In nucleotides, the CDR3 is TGTGCCAGCAGCTCCCTTAGCGGGAGGAGTCCCGGGGAGCTGTTTTTT. It specifies CASSSLSGRSPGELFF.

The chain carries TRBV5-6 and TRBJ2-3; D not certain. The germline V gene has CDR1 SGHDT and CDR2 YYEEEE. This CDR3 contains 13 residues. Between the trimmed V and J ends, which lost 3 bases and 4 bases, there was a span of 9 bases. The CDR3 here is CASSSTGPDTQYF. CDR3 bases: TGTGCCAGCAGCTCCACTGGGCCAGATACGCAGTATTTT.

The genes are TRBV7-9 and TRBJ1-6; TRBD1 matches at 9 bases. Unmatched junction bases numbered 4, after V lost 4 bases and J lost 0 bases. Looked up from germline, CDR1 is SEHNR and CDR2 is FQNEAQ (reference sequence). The CDR3 spans 17 residues. The CDR3 bases are TGTGCCAGCAGCTCTACAGGGGGCAGCTCCTATAATTCACCCCTCCACTTT. As protein: CASSSTGGSSYNSPLHF.

CDR3 bases: TGTGCCAGCACCGGCACTAAGTCGGGCTATGGCTACACCTTC. Its translation is CASTGTKSGYGYTF. This chain links TRBV9 with TRBJ1-2; D uncertain. From germline, CDR1 is SGDLS and CDR2 YYNGEE. The V end lost 6 bases, the J end lost 4 bases, and 16 bases lay between the germline ends. The CDR3 totals 14 residues.

This rearrangement joins TRBV5-5 to TRBJ2-3; D perhaps matches TRBD1 (8 bases). Looked up from germline, CDR1 is SGHKS and CDR2 is YYEKEE (reference sequence). The ends were cut back, 4 bases at V and 0 bases at J, with 18 bases in the middle. This CDR3 comprises 17 residues. CDR3 loop: CASSTRTGTTSTDTQYF. As DNA, the CDR3 is TGTGCCAGCAGCACCCGGACAGGGACTACTAGCACAGATACGCAGTATTTT.

The DNA of the CDR3 is TGCGCCAGCAGCCGCCGGGACAAGAATTCACCCCTCCACTTT. It yields the protein CASSRRDKNSPLHF. The chain carries TRBV4-3 and TRBJ1-6; a possible D gene is TRBD1 (6 bases). The CDR3 spans 14 residues. The V end was cut by 4 bases, the J end by 7 bases, with 11 bases between. Germline V gene lookup returns CDR1 LGHNA and CDR2 YSLEER.

The chain links TRBV6-5 to TRBJ1-2; 10 bases fit TRBD1. The CDR3 extends over 13 amino acids. V shed 3 bases and J 7 bases; nucleotides not matched to a gene: 2. Germline V CDR1 and CDR2: MNHEY, SVGAGI. CDR3 protein: CASSYRTGGGYTF. CDR3 nucleotide sequence: TGTGCCAGCAGTTATCGGACAGGGGGTGGCTACACCTTC.

The J gene is TRBJ1-4, the V gene TRBV12-3 or TRBV12-4; 9 bases agree with TRBD1. J gave up 8 bases and V 5 bases, and 3 bases lay outside the gene matches. The CDR3 is 13 residues long. The CDR3 loop reads CASSPGQGEKLFF. The CDR3 DNA follows: TGTGCCAGCAGTCCGGGACAGGGCGAAAAACTGTTTTTT.

This clone occurred a few times. The chain recombines TRBV19 with TRBJ2-7, with D possibly TRBD2 on 6 matching bases. CDR3 length: 14 residues. The V end lost 6 bases, the J end lost 2 bases, and 14 bases lay between the germline ends. Germline V gene lookup returns CDR1 LNHDA and CDR2 SQIVND (reference sequence). The CDR3 nucleotides are TGTGCCAGTAGCGCAAGCGCGGGGACCTACGAGCAGTACTTC. Amino acids: CASSASAGTYEQYF. Looking up the rest from reference TRBV19 and TRBJ2-7 gives the full variable domain: DGGITQSPKYLFRKEGQNVTLSCEQNLNHDAMYWYRQDPGQGLRLIYYSQIVNDFQKGDIAEGYSVSREKKESFPLTVTSAQKNPTAFYLCASSASAGTYEQYFGPGTRLTVT.

The rearrangement joins TRBV29-1 to TRBJ2-5; D possibly corresponds to TRBD1 (6 bases). Trimming left V 6 bases short and J 1 base short, with 12 bases between. The germline CDR1 and CDR2 sequences are SQVTM and ANQGSEA. This CDR3 contains 13 residues. In nucleotides, the CDR3 is TGCAGCGTGGACAGTGGGCTCCAAGAGACCCAGTACTTC. Amino acids: CSVDSGLQETQYF. Full variable domain (outside the CDR3, taken from reference TRBV29-1 and TRBJ2-5): SAVISQKPSRDICQRGTSLTIQCQVDSQVTMMFWYRQQPGQSLTLIATANQGSEATYESGFVIDKFPISRPNLTFSTLTVSNMSPEDSSIYLCSVDSGLQETQYFGPGTRLLVL.